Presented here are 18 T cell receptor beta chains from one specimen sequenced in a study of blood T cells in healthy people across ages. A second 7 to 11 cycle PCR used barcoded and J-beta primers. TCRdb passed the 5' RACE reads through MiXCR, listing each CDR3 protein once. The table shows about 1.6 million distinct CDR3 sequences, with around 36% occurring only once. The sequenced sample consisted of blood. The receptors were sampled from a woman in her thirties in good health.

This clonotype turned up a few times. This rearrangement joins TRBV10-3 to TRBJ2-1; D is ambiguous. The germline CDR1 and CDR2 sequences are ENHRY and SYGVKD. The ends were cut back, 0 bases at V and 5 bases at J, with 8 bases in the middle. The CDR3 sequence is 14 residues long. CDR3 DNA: TGTGCCATCAGTGAGTCGGTAGCCAACAATGAGCAGTTCTTC. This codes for CAISESVANNEQFF.

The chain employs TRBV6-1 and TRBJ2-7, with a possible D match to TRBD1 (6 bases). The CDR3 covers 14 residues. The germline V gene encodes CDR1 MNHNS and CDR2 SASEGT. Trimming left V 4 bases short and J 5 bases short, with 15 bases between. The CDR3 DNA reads TGTGCCAGCAGTGCGACAGGCGGATTGGACGAGCAGTACTTC. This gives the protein CASSATGGLDEQYF.

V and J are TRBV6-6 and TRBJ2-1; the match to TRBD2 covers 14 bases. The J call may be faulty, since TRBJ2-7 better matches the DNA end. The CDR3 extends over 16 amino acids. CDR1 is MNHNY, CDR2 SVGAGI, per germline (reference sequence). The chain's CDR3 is CASSRLAGGPVDEQYF. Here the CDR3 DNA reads TGTGCCAGCAGCCGACTAGCGGGGGGGCCTGTCGATGAGCAGTACTTC.

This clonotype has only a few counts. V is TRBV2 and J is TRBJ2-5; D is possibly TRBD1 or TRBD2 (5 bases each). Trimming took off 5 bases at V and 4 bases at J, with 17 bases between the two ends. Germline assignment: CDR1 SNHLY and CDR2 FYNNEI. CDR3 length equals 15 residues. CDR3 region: CASSQTRGESETQYF. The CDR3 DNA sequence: TGTGCCAGCAGTCAGACACGAGGGGAGTCAGAGACCCAGTACTTC. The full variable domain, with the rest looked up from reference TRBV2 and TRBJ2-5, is EPEVTQTPSHQVTQMGQEVILRCVPISNHLYFYWYRQILGQKVEFLVSFYNNEISEKSEIFDDQFSVERPDGSNFTLKIRSTKLEDSAMYFCASSQTRGESETQYFGPGTRLLVL.

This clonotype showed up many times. CDR3 amino acids: CASREQETQYF. The CDR3 DNA follows: TGTGCCAGCAGGGAACAAGAGACCCAGTACTTC. This sequence joins TRBV2 and TRBJ2-5; D is uncertain. Trimming removed 6 bases from V and 2 bases from J, with 4 bases in between. This CDR3 has 11 amino acids. CDR1 and CDR2 from the germline V gene are SNHLY and FYNNEI.

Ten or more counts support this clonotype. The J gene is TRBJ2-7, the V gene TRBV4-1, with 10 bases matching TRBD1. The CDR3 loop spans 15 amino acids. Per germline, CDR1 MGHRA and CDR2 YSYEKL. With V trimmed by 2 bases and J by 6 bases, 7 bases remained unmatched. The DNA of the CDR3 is TGCGCCAGCAGCCAACTTCTGGGACAGGGGATCGAGCAGTACTTC. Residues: CASSQLLGQGIEQYF.

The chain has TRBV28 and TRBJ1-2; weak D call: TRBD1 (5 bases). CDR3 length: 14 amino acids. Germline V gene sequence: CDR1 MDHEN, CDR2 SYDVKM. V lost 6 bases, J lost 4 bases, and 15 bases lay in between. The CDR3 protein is CASRSQGFRYGYTF. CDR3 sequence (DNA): TGTGCCAGCAGATCTCAGGGATTCCGCTATGGCTACACCTTC.

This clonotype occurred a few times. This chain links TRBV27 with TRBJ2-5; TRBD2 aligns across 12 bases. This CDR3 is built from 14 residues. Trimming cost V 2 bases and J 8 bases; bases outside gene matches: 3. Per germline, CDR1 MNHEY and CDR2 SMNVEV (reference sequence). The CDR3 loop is CASSLVLAGGTQYF. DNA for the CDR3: TGTGCCAGCAGTTTAGTACTAGCGGGGGGCACCCAGTACTTC.

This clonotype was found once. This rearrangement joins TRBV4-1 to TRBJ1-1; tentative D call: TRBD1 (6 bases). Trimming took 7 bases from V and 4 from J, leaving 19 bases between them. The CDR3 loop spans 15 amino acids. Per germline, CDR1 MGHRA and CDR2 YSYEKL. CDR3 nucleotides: TGCGCCAGCACCGCAGCGGGGGGGGCGGGCACTGAAGCTTTCTTT. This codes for CASTAAGGAGTEAFF.

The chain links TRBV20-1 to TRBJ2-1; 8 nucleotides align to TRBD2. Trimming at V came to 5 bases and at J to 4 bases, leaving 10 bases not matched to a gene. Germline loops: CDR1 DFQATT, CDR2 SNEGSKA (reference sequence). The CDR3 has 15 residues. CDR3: CSAGRLARGYNEQFF. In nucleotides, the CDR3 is TGCAGTGCTGGCAGACTAGCGAGAGGTTACAATGAGCAGTTCTTC.

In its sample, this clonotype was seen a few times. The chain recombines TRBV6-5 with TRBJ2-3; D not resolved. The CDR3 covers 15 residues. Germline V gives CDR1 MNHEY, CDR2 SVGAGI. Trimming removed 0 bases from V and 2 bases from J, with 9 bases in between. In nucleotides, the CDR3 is TGTGCCAGCAGTTACTCGACGCCAGACACAGATACGCAGTATTTT. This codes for CASSYSTPDTDTQYF.

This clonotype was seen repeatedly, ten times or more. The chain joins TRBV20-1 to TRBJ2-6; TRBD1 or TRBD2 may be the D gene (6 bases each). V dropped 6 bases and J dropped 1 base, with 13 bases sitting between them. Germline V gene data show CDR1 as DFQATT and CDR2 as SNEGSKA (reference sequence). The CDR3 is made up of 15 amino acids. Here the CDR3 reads CSAGGGRSGANVLTF. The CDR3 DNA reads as TGCAGTGCCGGGGGCGGTAGGTCTGGGGCCAACGTCCTGACTTTC.

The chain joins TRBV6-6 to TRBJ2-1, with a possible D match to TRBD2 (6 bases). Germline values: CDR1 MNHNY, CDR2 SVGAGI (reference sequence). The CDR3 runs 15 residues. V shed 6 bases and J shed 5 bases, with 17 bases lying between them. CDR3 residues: CASRWFSGPDNEQFF. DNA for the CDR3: TGTGCCAGCAGATGGTTTAGCGGACCAGACAATGAGCAGTTCTTC.

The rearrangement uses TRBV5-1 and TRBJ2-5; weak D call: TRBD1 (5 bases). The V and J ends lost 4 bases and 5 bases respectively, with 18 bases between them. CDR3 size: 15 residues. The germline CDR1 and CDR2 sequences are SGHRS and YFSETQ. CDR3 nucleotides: TGCGCCAGCAGCCTGGGGCAGGGTGGATTGGAGACCCAGTACTTC. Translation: CASSLGQGGLETQYF.

The CDR3 DNA sequence: TGTGCCAGCAGTGCTCGGGGGGCTATGGACACTGAAGCTTTCTTT. Its translation: CASSARGAMDTEAFF. This chain joins TRBV6-1 and TRBJ1-1; D is possibly TRBD1 (6 bases). The ends were cut back, 4 bases at V and 3 bases at J, with 15 bases in the middle. This CDR3 has 15 residues. Germline V gives CDR1 MNHNS, CDR2 SASEGT.

CDR3 DNA sequence: TGCAGTGCGTCCGGTGGGGGGGTATTCTACAATGAGCAGTTCTTC. Amino acids: CSASGGGVFYNEQFF. This chain uses TRBV20-1 with TRBJ2-1, with TRBD2 matching 7 bases. The CDR3 consists of 15 residues. After removal of 6 bases from V and 3 bases from J, the junction contained 11 bases not matched to a gene. Germline V gene lookup returns CDR1 DFQATT and CDR2 SNEGSKA (reference sequence).

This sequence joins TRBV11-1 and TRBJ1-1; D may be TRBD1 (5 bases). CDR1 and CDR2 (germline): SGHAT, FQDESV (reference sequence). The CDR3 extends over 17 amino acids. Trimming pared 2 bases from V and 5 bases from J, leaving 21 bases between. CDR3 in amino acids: CASSLTLITAGGTEAFF. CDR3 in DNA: TGTGCCAGCAGCTTAACCCTGATAACCGCGGGGGGGACTGAAGCTTTCTTT.

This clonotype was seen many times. The CDR3 here is CASSPLAGAETQYF. The CDR3 bases are TGTGCCAGCAGCCCCTTAGCGGGAGCGGAGACCCAGTACTTC. The chain has TRBV28 and TRBJ2-5; the match to TRBD2 covers 9 bases. J gave up 5 bases and V 6 bases, and 7 bases lay outside the gene matches. CDR1 MDHEN and CDR2 SYDVKM come from the germline V gene. CDR3 length equals 14 residues.